The present T cell receptor beta chain was sequenced within a study of blood T cell repertoires in COVID-19. About the research overall: Samples representing acute and convalescent COVID-19 were sourced from the United States, Italy and Spain.

One Seattle source followed patients from active infection through their disease course. CDR1 and CDR2 from the germline V gene are LNHDA and SQIVND (reference sequence). J gave up 2 bases and V 0 bases, and 3 bases lay outside the gene matches. This CDR3 is built from 15 residues. Original data processing: Reference gene primer amplification in the assay estimated nucleated cell counts. Produced via immunoSEQ multiplex PCR; TCRdb's table is partial and in-frame only. Clone size and V and J calls were adopted from that table, with D and trimming inferred from the DNA. The table includes about 120,000 clones, around 89% detected once.

This sequence joins TRBV19 and TRBJ1-2; 7 bases map to TRBD1. This sequence originates from a woman in her sixties or seventies with COVID-19, enrolled during active disease. Sequenced material: peripheral blood. CDR3 sequence (DNA): TGTGCCAGTAGTATAGAATACAGGGGAAACTATGGCTACACCTTC. Protein sequence: CASSIEYRGNYGYTF.